A selection of T cell receptor beta chains follows, all from one sample in a study of OX40 agonist ivuxolimab in advanced cancers. Measured with immunoSEQ multiplex PCR; TCRdb has only the in-frame clones, and not every one. Seen here are 65,000 to 80,000 clones, 65% to 90% observed once, and the top ten hold 1.5% to 2%. Sequences were derived from CD4+ or CD8+ T cells sorted from blood, sampled in a trial of the OX40 agonist ivuxolimab. These receptors were collected from an adult with an advanced solid tumor such as melanoma, head and neck, liver or kidney cancer. Each CDR3 is given with its conserved first and last residue. D genes are given only for firm matches.

j_call: TRBJ2-3; d_call: NA; v_call: TRBV11-3; cdr3_nt: TGTGCCAGCAGCTTAGACAGCACAGATACGCAGTATTTT; cdr3_aa: CASSLDSTDTQYF
j_call: TRBJ2-3; d_call: NA; v_call: TRBV5-1; cdr3_nt: TGCGCCAGCAGCTTGGTGGGCAGCCACACAGATACGCAGTATTTT; cdr3_aa: CASSLVGSHTDTQYF
j_call: TRBJ2-5; d_call: NA; v_call: TRBV7-9; cdr3_nt: TGTGCCAGCAGCTTAGGGACTACCGGAGAGACCCAGTACTTC; cdr3_aa: CASSLGTTGETQYF
j_call: TRBJ2-7; d_call: TRBD1; v_call: TRBV7-9; cdr3_nt: TGTGCCAGCAGCCCAGGACAGGGGGTAAGCTACGAGCAGTACTTC; cdr3_aa: CASSPGQGVSYEQYF
j_call: TRBJ1-5; d_call: NA; v_call: TRBV28; cdr3_nt: TGTGCCACTGGGGGGGGGAAAAGCAATCAGCCCCAGCATTTT; cdr3_aa: CATGGGKSNQPQHF
j_call: TRBJ2-2; d_call: NA; v_call: TRBV18; cdr3_nt: TGTGCCAGCTCTGGAGACGTCACCGGGGAGCTGTTTTTT; cdr3_aa: CASSGDVTGELFF
j_call: TRBJ1-3; d_call: TRBD1; v_call: TRBV4-1; cdr3_nt: TGCGCCAGCAGCCAACCCCCGGGACAGGGAGGTGGAAACACCATATATTTT; cdr3_aa: CASSQPPGQGGGNTIYF
j_call: TRBJ2-7; d_call: TRBD1; v_call: TRBV19; cdr3_nt: TGTGCCAGTAGTACATCCGGGACAGGCGCCAACGAGCAGTACTTC; cdr3_aa: CASSTSGTGANEQYF
j_call: TRBJ2-1; d_call: TRBD2; v_call: TRBV11-2; cdr3_nt: TGTGCCAGCAGCCTCGCGGGCGGGAGGGTCAATGAGCAGTTCTTC; cdr3_aa: CASSLAGGRVNEQFF
j_call: TRBJ2-7; d_call: TRBD1; v_call: TRBV5-1; cdr3_nt: TGCGCCAGCAGCTTGCCCGGGACAGACGAGCAGTACTTC; cdr3_aa: CASSLPGTDEQYF